The sequence of this T cell receptor beta chain was determined in a study of T cells in Graves' hyperthyroidism and ophthalmopathy. TCR beta CDR3 regions were amplified from RNA transcripts. First-round RT-PCR targeting the TCR CDR3 was performed with the HTBI primer set. TCRdb used MiXCR to reprocess the multiplex PCR reads, holding one entry per CDR3 protein. The sample consists of about 520,000 distinct CDR3 sequences, around a quarter of them appearing once. In its sample, this clonotype was seen many times. As yet, its antigen is unknown. Germline V gene data show CDR1 as MNHEY and CDR2 as SVGEGT. V was shortened by 2 bases and J by 4 bases, with 8 bases between the two germline ends. The CDR3 extends over 14 amino acids. Study-wide results and limits: Before onset, ophthalmopathy was predicted by the model a median 6.5 months earlier.

Orbital computed tomography and thyroid ultrasound, together with serum TRAb and thyroxine and clinical symptoms, were used for diagnoses. The clonotype was recovered from a woman in her 30s with Graves' ophthalmopathy. The chain couples TRBV6-2 or TRBV6-3 to TRBJ2-2; no clear D gene. Sequenced input: blood. The DNA of the CDR3 is TGTGCCAGCAGTTACGTTCAGTTCACCGGGGAGCTGTTTTTT. It yields the protein CASSYVQFTGELFF.